This T cell receptor beta chain was profiled in a study of monozygotic twins with inflammatory bowel disease. Regarding this clonotype: Its target is unknown.

In eight separate reactions per sample, cDNA was generated. TCRdb reworked the 5' RACE reads into one entry per CDR3 protein, no DNA. This table holds about 160,000 distinct CDR3 sequences. General study results and limits: Varied immunosuppressive treatments among patients may have increased repertoire variability.

The germline V gene encodes CDR1 LGHNA and CDR2 YSLEER. This CDR3 contains 16 residues. The chain links TRBV4-3 to TRBJ2-7; TCRdb proposes TRBD1, but this gene call is untestable without DNA. This receptor was obtained from a human donor with ulcerative colitis or Crohn's disease, or a healthy co-twin of an affected twin (not recorded which). Sequenced input: blood. The CDR3: CASSQGGTLSPYEQYF.